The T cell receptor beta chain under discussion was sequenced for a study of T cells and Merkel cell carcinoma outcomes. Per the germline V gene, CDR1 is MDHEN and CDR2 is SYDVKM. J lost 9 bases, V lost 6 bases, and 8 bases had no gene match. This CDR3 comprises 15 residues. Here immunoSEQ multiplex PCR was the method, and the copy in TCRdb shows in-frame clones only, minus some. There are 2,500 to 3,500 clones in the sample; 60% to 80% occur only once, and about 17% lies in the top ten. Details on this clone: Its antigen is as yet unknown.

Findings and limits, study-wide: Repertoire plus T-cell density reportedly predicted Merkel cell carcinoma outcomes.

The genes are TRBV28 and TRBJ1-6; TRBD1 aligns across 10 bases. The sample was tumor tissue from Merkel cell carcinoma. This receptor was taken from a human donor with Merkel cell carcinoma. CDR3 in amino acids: CASRGAGTGVSPLHF. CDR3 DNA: TGTGCCAGCAGAGGAGCCGGGACAGGGGTTTCACCCCTCCACTTT.